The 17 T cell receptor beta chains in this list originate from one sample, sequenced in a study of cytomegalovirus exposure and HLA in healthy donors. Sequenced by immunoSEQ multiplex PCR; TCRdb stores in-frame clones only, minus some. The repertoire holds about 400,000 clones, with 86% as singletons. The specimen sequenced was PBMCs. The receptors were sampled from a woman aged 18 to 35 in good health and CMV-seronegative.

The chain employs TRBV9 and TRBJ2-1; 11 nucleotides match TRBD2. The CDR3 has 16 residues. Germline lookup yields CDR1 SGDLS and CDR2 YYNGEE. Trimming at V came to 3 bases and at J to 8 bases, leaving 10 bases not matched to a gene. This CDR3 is CASSGQTSGIMDEQFF. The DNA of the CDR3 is TGTGCCAGCAGCGGACAGACTAGCGGGATAATGGATGAGCAGTTCTTC.

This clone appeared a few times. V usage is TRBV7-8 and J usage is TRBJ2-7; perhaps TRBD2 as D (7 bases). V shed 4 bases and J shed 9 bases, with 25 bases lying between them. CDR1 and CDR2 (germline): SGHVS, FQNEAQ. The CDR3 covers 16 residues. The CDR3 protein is CASSSRGGGLIRGQYF. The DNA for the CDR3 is TGTGCCAGCAGCTCCCGGGGCGGGGGCCTCATCCGGGGGCAGTACTTC. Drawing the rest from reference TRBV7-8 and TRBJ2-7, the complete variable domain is GAGVSQSPRYKVAKRGQDVALRCDPISGHVSLFWYQQALGQGPEFLTYFQNEAQLDKSGLPSDRFFAERPEGSVSTLKIQRTQQEDSAVYLCASSSRGGGLIRGQYFGPGTRLTVT.

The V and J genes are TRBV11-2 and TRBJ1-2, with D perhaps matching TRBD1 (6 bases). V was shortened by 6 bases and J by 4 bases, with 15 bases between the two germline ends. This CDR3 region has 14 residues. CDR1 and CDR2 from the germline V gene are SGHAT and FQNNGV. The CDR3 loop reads CASSFGGAGYGYTF. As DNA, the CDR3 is TGTGCCAGCAGTTTTGGGGGCGCAGGCTATGGCTACACCTTC.

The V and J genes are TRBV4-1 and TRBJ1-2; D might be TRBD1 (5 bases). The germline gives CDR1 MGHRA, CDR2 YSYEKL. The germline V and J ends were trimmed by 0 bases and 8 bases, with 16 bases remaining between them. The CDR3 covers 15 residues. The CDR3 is CASSQDWKGSRGYTF. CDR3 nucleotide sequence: TGCGCCAGCAGCCAAGATTGGAAGGGGTCCAGGGGCTACACCTTC.

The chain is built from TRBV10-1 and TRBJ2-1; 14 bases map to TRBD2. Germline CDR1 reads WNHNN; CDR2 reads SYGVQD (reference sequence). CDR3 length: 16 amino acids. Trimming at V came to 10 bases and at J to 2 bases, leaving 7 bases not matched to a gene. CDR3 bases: TGCGCCACCGGGACTAGCGGGAGACTAACCTACAATGAGCAGTTCTTC. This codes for CATGTSGRLTYNEQFF.

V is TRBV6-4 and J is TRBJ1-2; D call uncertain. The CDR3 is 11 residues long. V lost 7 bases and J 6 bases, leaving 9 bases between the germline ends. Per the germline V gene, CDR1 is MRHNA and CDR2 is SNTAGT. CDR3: CASKAADGYTF. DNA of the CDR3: TGTGCCAGCAAGGCAGCGGATGGCTACACCTTC.

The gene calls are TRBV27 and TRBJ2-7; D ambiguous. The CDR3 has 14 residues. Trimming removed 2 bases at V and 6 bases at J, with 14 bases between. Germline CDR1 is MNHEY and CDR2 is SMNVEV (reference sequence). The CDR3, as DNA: TGTGCCAGCAGTTTAGTGTGGCCGGGTGTCGAGCAGTACTTC. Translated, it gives CASSLVWPGVEQYF.

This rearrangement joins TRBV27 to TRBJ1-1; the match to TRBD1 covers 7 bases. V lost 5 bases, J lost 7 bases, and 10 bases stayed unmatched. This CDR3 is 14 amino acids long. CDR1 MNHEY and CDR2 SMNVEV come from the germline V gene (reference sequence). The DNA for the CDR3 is TGTGCCAGCAGTCTCGGGACAGACACTCTTGAAGCTTTCTTT. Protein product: CASSLGTDTLEAFF.

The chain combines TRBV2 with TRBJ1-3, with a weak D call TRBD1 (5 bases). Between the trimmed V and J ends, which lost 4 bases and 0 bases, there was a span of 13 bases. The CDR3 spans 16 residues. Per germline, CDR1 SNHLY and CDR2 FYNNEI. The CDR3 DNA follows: TGTGCCAGCAGTGGGGGCGGGGTTCTCTCTGGAAACACCATATATTTT. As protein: CASSGGGVLSGNTIYF.

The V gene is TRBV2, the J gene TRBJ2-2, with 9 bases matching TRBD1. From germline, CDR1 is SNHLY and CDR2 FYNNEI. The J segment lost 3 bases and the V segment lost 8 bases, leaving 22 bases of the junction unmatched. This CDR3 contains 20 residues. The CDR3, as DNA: TGTGCCAGCCGGGGTCGTTTGGGACAGGGCGCCGGGTTGGACACCGGGGAGCTGTTTTTT. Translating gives CASRGRLGQGAGLDTGELFF.

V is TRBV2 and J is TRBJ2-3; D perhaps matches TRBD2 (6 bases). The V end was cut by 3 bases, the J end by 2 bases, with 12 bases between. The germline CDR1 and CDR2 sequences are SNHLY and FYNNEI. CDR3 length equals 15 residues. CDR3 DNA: TGTGCCAGCAGTGAGATACTAGCATTCACAGATACGCAGTATTTT. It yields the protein CASSEILAFTDTQYF.

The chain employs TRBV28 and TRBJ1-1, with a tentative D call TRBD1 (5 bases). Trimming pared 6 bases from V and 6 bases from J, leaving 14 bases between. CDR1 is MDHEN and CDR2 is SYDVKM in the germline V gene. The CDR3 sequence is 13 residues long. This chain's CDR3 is CASRLTVASEAFF. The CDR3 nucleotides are TGTGCCAGCAGACTGACAGTTGCATCTGAAGCTTTCTTT.

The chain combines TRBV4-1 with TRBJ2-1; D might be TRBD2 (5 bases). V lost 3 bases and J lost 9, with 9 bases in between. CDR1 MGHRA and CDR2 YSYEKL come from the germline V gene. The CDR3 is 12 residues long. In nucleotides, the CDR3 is TGCGCCAGCAGCCATCCCGGAGGTGAGCAGTTCTTC. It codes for CASSHPGGEQFF.

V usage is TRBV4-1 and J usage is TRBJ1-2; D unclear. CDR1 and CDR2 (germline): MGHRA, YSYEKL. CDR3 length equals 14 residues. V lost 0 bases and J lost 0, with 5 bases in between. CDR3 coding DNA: TGCGCCAGCAGCCAAGATACAGCTAACTATGGCTACACCTTC. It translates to CASSQDTANYGYTF.

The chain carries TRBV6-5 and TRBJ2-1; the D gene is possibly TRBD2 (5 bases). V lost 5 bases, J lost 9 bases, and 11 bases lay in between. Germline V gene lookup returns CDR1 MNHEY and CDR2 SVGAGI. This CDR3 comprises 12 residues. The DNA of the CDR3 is TGTGCCAGCAGTCCGCGCGGGCGTGAGCAGTTCTTC. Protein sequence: CASSPRGREQFF.

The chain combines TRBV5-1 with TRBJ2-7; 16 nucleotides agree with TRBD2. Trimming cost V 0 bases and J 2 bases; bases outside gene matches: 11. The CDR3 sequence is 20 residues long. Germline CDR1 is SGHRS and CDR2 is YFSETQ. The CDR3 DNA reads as TGCGCCAGCAGCTTGGCCTCAGGGACTAGCGGGGGGGCCTGGGCCTACGAGCAGTACTTC. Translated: CASSLASGTSGGAWAYEQYF.

The DNA of the CDR3 is TGTGCCAGCAGCCCCTCGTATCAGAAAACAGAAAAACTGTTTTTT. Protein product: CASSPSYQKTEKLFF. J is TRBJ1-4 and V is TRBV27; D uncertain. Germline V gives CDR1 MNHEY, CDR2 SMNVEV (reference sequence). The CDR3 runs to 15 residues. Deletions cut 6 bases from V and 8 bases from J, with 19 bases between.